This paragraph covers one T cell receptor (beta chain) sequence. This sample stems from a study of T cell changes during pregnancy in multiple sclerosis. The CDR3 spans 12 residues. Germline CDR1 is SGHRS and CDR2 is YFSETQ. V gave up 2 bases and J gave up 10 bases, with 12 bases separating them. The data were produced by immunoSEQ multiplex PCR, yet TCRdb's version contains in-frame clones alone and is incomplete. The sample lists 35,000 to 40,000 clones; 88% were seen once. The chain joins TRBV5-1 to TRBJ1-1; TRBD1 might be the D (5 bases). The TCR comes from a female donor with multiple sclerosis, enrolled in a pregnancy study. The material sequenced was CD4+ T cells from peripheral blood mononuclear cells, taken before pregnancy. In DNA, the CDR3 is TGCGCCAGCAGCTTCCAGGGCATGGCAGCTTTCTTT. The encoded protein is CASSFQGMAAFF.